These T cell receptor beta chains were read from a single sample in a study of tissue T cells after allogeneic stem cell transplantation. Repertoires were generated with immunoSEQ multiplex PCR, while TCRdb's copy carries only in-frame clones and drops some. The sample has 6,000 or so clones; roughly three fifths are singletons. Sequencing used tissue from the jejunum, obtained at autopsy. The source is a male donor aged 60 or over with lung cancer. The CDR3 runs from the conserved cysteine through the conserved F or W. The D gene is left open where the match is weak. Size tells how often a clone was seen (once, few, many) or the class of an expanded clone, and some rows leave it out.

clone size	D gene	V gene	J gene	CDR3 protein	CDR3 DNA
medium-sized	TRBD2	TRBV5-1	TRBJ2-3	CASSLVAGVTDTQYF	TGCGCCAGCAGCTTGGTAGCGGGGGTCACAGATACGCAGTATTTT
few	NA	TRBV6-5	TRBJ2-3	CASSSGGTSTDTQYF	TGTGCCAGCAGTTCCGGCGGGACAAGCACAGATACGCAGTATTTT
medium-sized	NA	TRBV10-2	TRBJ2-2	CASSGQYTGELFF	TGCGCCAGCAGTGGCCAGTACACCGGGGAGCTGTTTTTT
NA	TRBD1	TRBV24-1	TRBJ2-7	CATSDLGGRQYF	TGTGCCACCAGTGATTTAGGGGGCAGGCAGTACTTC
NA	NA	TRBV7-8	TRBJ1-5	CASTEGGGGSNQPQHF	TGTGCCAGCACGGAGGGGGGAGGGGGTAGCAATCAGCCCCAGCATTTT
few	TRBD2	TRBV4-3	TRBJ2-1	CASSQEFGGGGKFF	TGCGCCAGCAGCCAAGAGTTTGGGGGCGGGGGGAAGTTCTTC
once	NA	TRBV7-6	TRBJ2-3	CASSPLGGGQGASDTQYF	TGTGCCAGCAGCCCCTTAGGGGGAGGGCAGGGGGCGTCAGATACGCAGTATTTT
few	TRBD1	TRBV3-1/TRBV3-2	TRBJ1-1	CASSRRDRGTEAFF	TGTGCCAGCAGCCGCAGGGACAGGGGGACTGAAGCTTTCTTT
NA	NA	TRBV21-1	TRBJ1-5	CASSKRGPWHQPQHF	TGTGCCAGCAGCAAAAGGGGCCCCTGGCATCAGCCCCAGCATTTT
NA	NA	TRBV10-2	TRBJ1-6	CASSSSSYNSPLHF	TGCGCCAGCTCCTCAAGCTCCTATAATTCACCCCTCCACTTT
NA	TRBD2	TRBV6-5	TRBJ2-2	CASVSAGANTGELFF	TGTGCCAGCGTTTCGGCGGGGGCGAACACCGGGGAGCTGTTTTTT
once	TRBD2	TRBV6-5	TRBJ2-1	CASELAGGGNEQFF	TGTGCCAGCGAACTAGCGGGAGGAGGCAATGAGCAGTTCTTC
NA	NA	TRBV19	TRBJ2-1	CASSIGIYPTGRHTNEQFF	TGTGCCAGTAGTATAGGCATATACCCCACGGGACGACACACCAATGAGCAGTTCTTC
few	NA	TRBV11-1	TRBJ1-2	CASSLGSYGYTF	TGTGCCAGCAGCCTAGGGTCGTATGGCTACACCTTC
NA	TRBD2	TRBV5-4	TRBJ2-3	CASSFLAGGSPTDTQYF	TGTGCCAGCAGCTTTTTAGCGGGGGGTTCTCCCACAGATACGCAGTATTTT
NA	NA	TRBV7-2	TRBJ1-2	CASSSRGEGGNYGYTF	TGTGCCAGCAGCTCACGGGGGGAGGGGGGTAACTATGGCTACACCTTC
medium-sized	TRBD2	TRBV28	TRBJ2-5	CASSRGGMETQYF	TGTGCCAGCAGCCGGGGGGGGATGGAGACCCAGTACTTC
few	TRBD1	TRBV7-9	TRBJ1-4	CASSLGTGSRKLFF	TGTGCCAGCAGCTTAGGGACAGGGAGTAGGAAACTGTTTTTT
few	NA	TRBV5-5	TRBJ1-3	CASSLDRPYSGNTIYF	TGTGCCAGCAGCTTGGACCGACCTTATTCTGGAAACACCATATATTTT
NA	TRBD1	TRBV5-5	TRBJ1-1	CASSRQGNTEAFF	TGTGCCAGCAGCAGACAGGGGAACACTGAAGCTTTCTTT
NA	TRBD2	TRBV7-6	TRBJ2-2	CASSSFHGGTGELFF	TGTGCCAGCAGCTCTTTCCACGGGGGGACCGGGGAGCTGTTTTTT
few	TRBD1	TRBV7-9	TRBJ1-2	CASSQVHRGFGYTF	TGTGCCAGCAGCCAGGTTCACAGGGGTTTTGGCTACACCTTC
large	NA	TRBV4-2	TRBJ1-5	CASSQGASQPQHF	TGTGCCAGCAGCCAAGGGGCCAGTCAGCCCCAGCATTTT
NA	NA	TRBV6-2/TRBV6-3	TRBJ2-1	CASSYSGTIYNEQFF	TGTGCCAGCAGTTACTCGGGGACAATTTACAATGAGCAGTTCTTC
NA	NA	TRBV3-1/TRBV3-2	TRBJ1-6	CASSQGSGGGGASPLHF	TGTGCCAGCAGCCAAGGGTCAGGTGGTGGAGGAGCCTCACCCCTCCACTTT
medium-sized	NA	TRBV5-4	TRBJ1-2	CASSPGQSLWFYGYTF	TGTGCCAGCAGCCCTGGACAGTCCCTATGGTTCTATGGCTACACCTTC
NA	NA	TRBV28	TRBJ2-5	CATTLGGQETQYF	TGTGCCACAACATTAGGAGGCCAAGAGACCCAGTACTTC
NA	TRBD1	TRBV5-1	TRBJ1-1	CASSGRDRAVEAFF	TGCGCCAGCAGCGGCCGGGACAGGGCCGTTGAAGCTTTCTTT
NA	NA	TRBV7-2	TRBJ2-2	CASSLGSGSGELFF	TGTGCCAGCAGCTTAGGATCGGGATCCGGGGAGCTGTTTTTT
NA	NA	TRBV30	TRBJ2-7	CAWSVNYEQYF	TGTGCCTGGAGTGTTAACTACGAGCAGTACTTC
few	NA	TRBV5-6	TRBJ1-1	CASSLVSPSGAFF	TGTGCCAGCAGCTTGGTATCCCCGTCGGGAGCTTTCTTT
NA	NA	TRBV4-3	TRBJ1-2	CASSQVGGAHGYTF	TGCGCCAGCAGCCAAGTAGGTGGGGCGCATGGCTACACCTTC
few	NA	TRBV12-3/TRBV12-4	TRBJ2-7	CASSLNSHHEQYF	TGTGCCAGCAGTTTAAATTCGCATCACGAGCAGTACTTC
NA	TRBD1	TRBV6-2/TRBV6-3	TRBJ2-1	CASSYPGQGKNAEVF	TGTGCCAGCAGTTACCCGGGACAGGGTAAGAACGCAGAGGTCTTC
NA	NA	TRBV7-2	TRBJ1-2	CASSPGAGSPTFYGYTF	TGTGCCAGCAGCCCGGGGGCAGGGTCCCCCACCTTCTATGGCTACACCTTC
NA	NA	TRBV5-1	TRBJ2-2	CASSLGGWNTGELFF	TGCGCCAGCAGCTTGGGAGGTTGGAACACCGGGGAGCTGTTTTTT
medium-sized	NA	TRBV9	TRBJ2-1	CASSAREKTYNEQFF	TGTGCCAGCAGCGCTCGTGAGAAAACTTACAATGAGCAGTTCTTC
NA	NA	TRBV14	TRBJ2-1	CASSQDPGQLSYNEQFF	TGTGCCAGCAGCCAAGATCCCGGACAGCTCTCCTACAATGAGCAGTTCTTC
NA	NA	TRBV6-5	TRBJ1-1	CASSYLGSTEAFF	TGTGCCAGCAGTTACCTCGGTTCCACTGAAGCTTTCTTT
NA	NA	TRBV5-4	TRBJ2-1	CASSSLGEDEQFF	TGTGCCAGCAGCTCCTTGGGGGAGGATGAGCAGTTCTTC
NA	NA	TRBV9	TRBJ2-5	CASSDVDSKTQYF	TGTGCCAGCAGCGACGTGGACTCCAAGACCCAGTACTTC